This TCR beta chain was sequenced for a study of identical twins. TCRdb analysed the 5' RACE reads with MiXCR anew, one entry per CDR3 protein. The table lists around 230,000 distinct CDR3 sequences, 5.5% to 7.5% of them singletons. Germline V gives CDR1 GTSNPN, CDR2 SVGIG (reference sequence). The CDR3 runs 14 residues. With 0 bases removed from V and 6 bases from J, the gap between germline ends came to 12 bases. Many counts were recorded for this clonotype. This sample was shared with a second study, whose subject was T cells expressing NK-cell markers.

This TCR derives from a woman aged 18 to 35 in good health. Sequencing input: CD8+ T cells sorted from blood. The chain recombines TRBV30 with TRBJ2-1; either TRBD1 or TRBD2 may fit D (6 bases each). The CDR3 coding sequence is TGTGCCTGGAGTGTAGGGGGACTCCCCAATGAGCAGTTCTTC. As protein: CAWSVGGLPNEQFF.